Below, 4 T cell receptor beta chains from the same sample are listed, as sequenced in a study of shared clonotypes between healthy human individuals. Here immunoSEQ multiplex PCR was the method, and the copy in TCRdb shows in-frame clones only, minus some. The data hold around 1.1 million clones, with about four fifths observed a single time. The specimen sequenced was memory CD4+ T cells from PBMCs. Subset described: CD45RA-negative fraction. Receptors were obtained from a man in his late teens or twenties in good health. Some clones in this sample may be carry-over from other donors' samples.

The V call is TRBV30, the J call TRBJ1-2; tentatively, D is TRBD1 (6 bases). This CDR3 spans 13 amino acids. Germline V lookup: CDR1 GTSNPN, CDR2 SVGIG (reference sequence). V dropped 6 bases and J dropped 7 bases, with 18 bases sitting between them. CDR3 bases: TGTGCCTGTCGGACTGGGGGGCGCGTTGGCTACACCTTC. Its translation: CACRTGGRVGYTF.

V is TRBV2 and J is TRBJ2-3; 13 bases are a match to TRBD2. V lost 6 bases and J lost 1; bases outside the gene matches: 4. The CDR3 extends over 16 amino acids. Germline loops: CDR1 SNHLY, CDR2 FYNNEI. CDR3 nucleotide sequence: TGTGCCAGCAGGAGACTAGCGGGAGGAGGCACAGATACGCAGTATTTT. It translates to CASRRLAGGGTDTQYF.

The chain has TRBV11-2 and TRBJ1-2, with D possibly matching TRBD1 (6 bases). The V end lost 6 bases, the J end lost 1 base, and 9 bases lay between the germline ends. Germline V gene sequence: CDR1 SGHAT, CDR2 FQNNGV. This CDR3 contains 13 residues. The CDR3 sequence is CASSKGVNYGYTF. The CDR3 coding sequence is TGTGCCAGCAGTAAGGGGGTTAACTATGGCTACACCTTC.

The rearrangement joins TRBV13 to TRBJ2-2; 9 bases line up with TRBD1. The CDR3 has 17 residues. The germline V gene encodes CDR1 PRHDT and CDR2 FYEKMQ (reference sequence). Trimming removed 5 bases from V and 3 bases from J; junction bases left unmatched: 10. DNA for the CDR3: TGTGCCAGCAGCATAATGCCGGGACAGGGAGACACCGGGGAGCTGTTTTTT. Amino acids: CASSIMPGQGDTGELFF.